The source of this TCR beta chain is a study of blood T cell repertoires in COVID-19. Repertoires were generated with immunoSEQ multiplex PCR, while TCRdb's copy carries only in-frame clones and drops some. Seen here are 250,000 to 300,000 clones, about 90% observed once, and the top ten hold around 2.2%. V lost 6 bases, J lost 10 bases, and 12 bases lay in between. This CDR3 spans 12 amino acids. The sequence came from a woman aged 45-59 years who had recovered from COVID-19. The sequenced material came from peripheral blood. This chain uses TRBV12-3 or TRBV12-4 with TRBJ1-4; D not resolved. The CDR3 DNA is TGTGCCAGCAGCCCCCCTCTAGCAAAACTGTTTTTT. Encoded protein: CASSPPLAKLFF.